This TCR beta chain was found in a study of T cell repertoires in cytomegalovirus infection. In the study overall: Alongside well-studied HLA-B-restricted CMV epitopes, recently identified HLA-C-restricted CMV epitopes were also used. Indicated by public TCR beta signatures were CMV infection and matching HLA type. Broader study findings: Summed frequency of public TCR beta families distinguished CMV carriers with the relevant HLA. In two of eight donors, the top clonotype was HLA-C-restricted CMV-specific.

With respect to this clonotype: As yet, its antigen is unknown.

TCRdb re-called the reads through MiXCR, storing one row per CDR3 protein. The repertoire holds approximately 910,000 distinct CDR3 sequences, roughly 30% seen once, with around 15% in the top ten. This TCR was recovered from a human donor in good health (CMV status not recorded). Some clones in this sample may be carry-over from other donors' samples. Sequencing used cultured CD8+ T cells from PBMCs, obtained from culture after CMV antigen stimulation.

The CDR3 DNA reads as TGTGCCAGCAGTTTAGGGGTTTCACAGCCCCAGCATTTT. It specifies CASSLGVSQPQHF. V is TRBV28 and J is TRBJ1-5, with unresolved D. Per germline, CDR1 MDHEN and CDR2 SYDVKM. The CDR3 is 13 amino acids. Trimming shortened V by 2 bases and J by 7 bases, and 9 bases separated the two germline ends.